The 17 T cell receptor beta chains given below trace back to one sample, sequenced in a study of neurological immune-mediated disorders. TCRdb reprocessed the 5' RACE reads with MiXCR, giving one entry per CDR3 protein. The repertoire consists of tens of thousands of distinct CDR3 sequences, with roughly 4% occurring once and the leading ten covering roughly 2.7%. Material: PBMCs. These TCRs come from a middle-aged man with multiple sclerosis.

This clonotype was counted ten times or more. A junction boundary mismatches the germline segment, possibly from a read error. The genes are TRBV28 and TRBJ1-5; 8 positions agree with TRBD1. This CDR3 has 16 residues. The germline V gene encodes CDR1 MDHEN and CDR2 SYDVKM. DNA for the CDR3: TGTGCCAGCAGTCTCGGGACAGGTAGAAGCAATCAGCCCCAGAATTTT. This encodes CASSLGTGRSNQPQNF. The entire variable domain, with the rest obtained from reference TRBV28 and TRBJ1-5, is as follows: DVKVTQSSRYLVKRTGEKVFLECVQDMDHENMFWYRQDPGLGLRLIYFSYDVKMKEKGDIPEGYSVSREKKERFSLILESASTNQTSMYLCASSLGTGRSNQPQNFGDGTRLSIL.

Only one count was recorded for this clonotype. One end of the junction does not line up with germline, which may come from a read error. The CDR3 region is CASSPGIWNTEALF. The CDR3 DNA is TGTGCCAGCAGCCCGGGCATCTGGAACACTGAAGCTTTATTT. This sequence joins TRBV11-2 and TRBJ1-1; D is unclear. Looked up from germline, CDR1 is SGHAT and CDR2 is FQNNGV. The CDR3 loop spans 14 amino acids.

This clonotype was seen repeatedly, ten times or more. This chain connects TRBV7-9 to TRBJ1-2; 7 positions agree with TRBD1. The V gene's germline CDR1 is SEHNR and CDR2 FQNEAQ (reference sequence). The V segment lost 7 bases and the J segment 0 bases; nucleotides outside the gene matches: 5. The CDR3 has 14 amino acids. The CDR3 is CASNPGGANYGYTF. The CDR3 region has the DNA TGTGCCAGCAATCCAGGGGGAGCTAACTATGGCTACACCTTC.

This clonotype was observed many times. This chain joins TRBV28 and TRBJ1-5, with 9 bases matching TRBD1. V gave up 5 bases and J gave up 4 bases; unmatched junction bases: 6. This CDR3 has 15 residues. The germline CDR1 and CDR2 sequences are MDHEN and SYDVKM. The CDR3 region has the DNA TGTGCCAGCAGTCTAGGGGACAGGGTGAATCAGCCCCAGCATTTT. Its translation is CASSLGDRVNQPQHF.

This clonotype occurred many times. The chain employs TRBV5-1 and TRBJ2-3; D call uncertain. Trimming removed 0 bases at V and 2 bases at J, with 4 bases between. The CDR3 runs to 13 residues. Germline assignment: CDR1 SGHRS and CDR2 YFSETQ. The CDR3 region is CASSLADTDTQYF. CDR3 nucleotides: TGCGCCAGCAGCTTGGCCGACACAGATACGCAGTATTTT.

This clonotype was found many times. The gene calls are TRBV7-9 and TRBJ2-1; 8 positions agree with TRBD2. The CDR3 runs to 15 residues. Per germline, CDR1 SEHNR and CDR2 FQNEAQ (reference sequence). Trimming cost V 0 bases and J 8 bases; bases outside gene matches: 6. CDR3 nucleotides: TGTGCCAGCAGCTTAGCGCGGGGGGCCGTACATGAGCAGTTCTTC. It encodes CASSLARGAVHEQFF.

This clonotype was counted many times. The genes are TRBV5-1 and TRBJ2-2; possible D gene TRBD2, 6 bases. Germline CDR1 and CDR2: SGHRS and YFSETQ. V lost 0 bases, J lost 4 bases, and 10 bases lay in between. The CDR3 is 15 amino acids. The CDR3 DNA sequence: TGCGCCAGCAGCTTGGCCCAGGGAGGCACCGGGGAGCTGTTTTTT. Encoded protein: CASSLAQGGTGELFF.

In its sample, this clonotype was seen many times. CDR3 sequence (DNA): TGCAGTGCTAGAGAGGCAGGGAACACTGAAGCTTTCTTT. Translating it yields CSAREAGNTEAFF. The chain employs TRBV20-1 and TRBJ1-1; no firm D call. The CDR3 consists of 13 residues. Germline-derived CDR1 and CDR2 are DFQATT and SNEGSKA (reference sequence). Trimming removed 0 bases at V and 1 base at J, with 6 bases between.

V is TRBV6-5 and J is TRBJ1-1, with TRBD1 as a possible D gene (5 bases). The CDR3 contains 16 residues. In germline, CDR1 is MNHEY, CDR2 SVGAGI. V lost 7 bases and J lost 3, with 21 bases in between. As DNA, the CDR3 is TGTGCCAGCATACCCGACTGGGGCCTGGGGTACACTGAAGCTTTCTTT. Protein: CASIPDWGLGYTEAFF.

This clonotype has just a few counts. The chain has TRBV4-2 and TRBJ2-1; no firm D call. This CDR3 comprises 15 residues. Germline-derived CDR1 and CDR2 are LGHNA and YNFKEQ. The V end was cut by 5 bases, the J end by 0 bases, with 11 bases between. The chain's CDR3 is CASSDGLSSYNEQFF. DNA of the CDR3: TGTGCCAGCAGCGACGGCCTGAGCTCCTACAATGAGCAGTTCTTC.

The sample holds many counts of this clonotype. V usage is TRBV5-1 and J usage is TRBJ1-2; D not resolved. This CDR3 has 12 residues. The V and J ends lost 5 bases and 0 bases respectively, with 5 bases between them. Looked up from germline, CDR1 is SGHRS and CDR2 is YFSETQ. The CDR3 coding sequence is TGCGCCAGCAGGCCCGCTAACTATGGCTACACCTTC. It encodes CASRPANYGYTF.

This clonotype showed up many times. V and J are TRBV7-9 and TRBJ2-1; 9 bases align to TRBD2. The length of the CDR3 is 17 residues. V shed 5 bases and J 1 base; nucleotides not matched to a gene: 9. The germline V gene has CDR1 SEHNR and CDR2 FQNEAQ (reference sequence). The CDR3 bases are TGTGCCAGCAGCGGGGTCGCTAGCGGGGAATCCTACAATGAGCAGTTCTTC. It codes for CASSGVASGESYNEQFF. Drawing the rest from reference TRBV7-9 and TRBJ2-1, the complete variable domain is DTGVSQNPRHKITKRGQNVTFRCDPISEHNRLYWYRQTLGQGPEFLTYFQNEAQLEKSRLLSDRFSAERPKGSFSTLEIQRTEQGDSAMYLCASSGVASGESYNEQFFGPGTRLTVL.

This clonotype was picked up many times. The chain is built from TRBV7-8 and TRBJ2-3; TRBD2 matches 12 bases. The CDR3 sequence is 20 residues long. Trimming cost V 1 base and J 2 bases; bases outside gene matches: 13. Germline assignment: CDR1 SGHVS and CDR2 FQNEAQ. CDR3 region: CASSLGGRLAGAPLTDTQYF. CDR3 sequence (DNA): TGTGCCAGCAGCTTAGGCGGGAGACTAGCGGGGGCCCCTCTCACAGATACGCAGTATTTT. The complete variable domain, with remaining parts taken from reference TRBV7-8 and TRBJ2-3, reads GAGVSQSPRYKVAKRGQDVALRCDPISGHVSLFWYQQALGQGPEFLTYFQNEAQLDKSGLPSDRFFAERPEGSVSTLKIQRTQQEDSAVYLCASSLGGRLAGAPLTDTQYFGPGTRLTVL.

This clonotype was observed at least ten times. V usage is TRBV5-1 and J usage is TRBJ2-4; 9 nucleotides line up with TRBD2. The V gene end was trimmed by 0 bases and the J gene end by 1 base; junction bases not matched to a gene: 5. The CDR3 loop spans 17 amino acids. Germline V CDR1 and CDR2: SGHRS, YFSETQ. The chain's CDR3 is CASSLGLAESAKNIQYF. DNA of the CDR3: TGCGCCAGCAGCTTGGGACTAGCGGAGTCGGCCAAAAACATTCAGTACTTC.

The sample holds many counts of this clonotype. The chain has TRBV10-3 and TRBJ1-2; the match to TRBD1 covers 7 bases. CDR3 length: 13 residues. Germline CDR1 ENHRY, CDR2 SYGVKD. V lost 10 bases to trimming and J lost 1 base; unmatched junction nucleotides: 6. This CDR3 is CATRQGVNYGYTF. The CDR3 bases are TGTGCCACCCGACAGGGAGTTAACTATGGCTACACCTTC.

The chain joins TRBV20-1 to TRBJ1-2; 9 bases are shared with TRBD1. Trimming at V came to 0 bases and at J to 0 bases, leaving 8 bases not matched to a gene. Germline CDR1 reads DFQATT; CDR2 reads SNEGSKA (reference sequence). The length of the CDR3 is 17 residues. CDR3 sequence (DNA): TGCAGTGCTAGAGATTTGGACAGGGGCCTAGCTAACTATGGCTACACCTTC. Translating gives CSARDLDRGLANYGYTF.

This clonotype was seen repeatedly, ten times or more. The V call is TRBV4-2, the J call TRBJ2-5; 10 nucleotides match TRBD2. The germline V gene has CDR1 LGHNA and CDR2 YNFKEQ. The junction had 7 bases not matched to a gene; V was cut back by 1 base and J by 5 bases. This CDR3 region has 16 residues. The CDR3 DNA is TGTGCCAGCAGCCAAGGAGCGGGGGGGCCTTCTGAGACCCAGTACTTC. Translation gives CASSQGAGGPSETQYF.